This T cell receptor (beta chain) was found in a study of cytomegalovirus exposure and HLA in healthy donors (dated by TCRdb to about 2017). About the full investigation: An earlier analysis of about 560 of the donors reported over 250 Gb of sequence data and some 110 million unique TCR beta sequences obtained from some 200 million T cells. An early release that covered more than 550 HLA-typed donors contained around 330 gigabases of sequencing data and around 85 million unique TCR sequences. The genetic ancestry cluster associated with self-reported Caucasian donors included over 65% of the 398 genotyped donors. The study was designed to test whether signatures of past pathogen exposure could be identified by cataloging public T cell receptors. The study profiled the T cell repertoires of fewer than 850 subjects by immunosequencing and related them to cytomegalovirus serostatus. A separate validation cohort of 100 to 150 different subjects was used in addition to the roughly 640-subject first cohort. To predict cytomegalovirus infection status, the study combined high-throughput TCR immunosequencing, statistical association of individual TCRs with disease status, and machine learning. In a later analysis, previously published TCR beta repertoires from roughly 710 donors were re-analyzed and high-resolution HLA genotyping was added so that TCR occurrence patterns could be studied. In the later analysis, no new phenotypic data were used to find candidate immune exposures; instead, reliance was placed on TCR beta sequences and their occurrence across donors. To decide whether each TCR beta V gene segment behaved as functional or pseudogenic, an earlier analysis of some 600 of the donors relied on high-throughput TCR beta sequencing. Donor age, sex, ethnicity and CMV serostatus were compiled together with the repertoire data. Genome-wide SNP genotypes for about 65% of the 666 donors were used in a later genetic analysis, which treated that subset as a discovery cohort. Every discovery cohort repertoire had been produced on one sequencing platform. HLA typing covered class I and class II loci at four-digit resolution. Typing coverage differed by locus: A, B, C, DRB1 and DQB1 were typed in about 620-640 donors, DQA1 in 522, DPA1 in 600 to 610, and DPB1 in 472. Because of strong linkage in the cohort, roughly five DR-DQ haplotypes were treated as single units for association and clustering. Among 398 genotyped donors of the cohort, an average of approximately 240,000 unique TCR beta nucleotide sequences was sequenced per donor, of which 15% to 20% were non-productive.

Summary of the overall study and its limitations: Cytomegalovirus status was reported to be diagnosed by the classifier with high specificity and sensitivity in both the original and validation cohorts. While some public TCRs were present in many individuals, most TCR sequences turned up only very rarely across donors. A later analysis found that TCR association rates varied across HLA loci, with DRB1 alleles showing the most associated TCRs and HLA-C alleles the fewest. The authors suggested that the approach could potentially be generalized to other disease states and immunological phenotypes. This cohort had only TCR beta chains sequenced, and the lack of alpha or paired-chain data limited which features could be detected. Some IMGT-functional V segments, including TRBV6-2 and TRBV6-3, could not be told apart with the 87-base-pair reads, so those segments were excluded. The study listed 150 to 200 TCR beta chains as associated with cytomegalovirus. A further reported finding was that TCR beta sequences accurately predicted the HLA-A and HLA-B alleles for most subjects in the first cohort. Correlated functional status among segregating V segments might reflect linkage disequilibrium, but an unknown experimental factor could not be ruled out. In a later analysis, HLA-associated TCR beta chains were found to be more clonally expanded and to have lower generation probabilities than equally common non-associated chains. Because counts were too low, around 17 rarely observed V segments, including chromosome 9 orphons, were left out of the earlier analysis of some 600 of the donors. Broadly in line with IMGT annotations, most TCR beta V segments showed up in productive rearrangements about 87% or about 30% of the time in an earlier analysis of approximately 640 of the donors. An association between a missense DCLRE1C variant and V-gene and J-gene trimming of TCR beta chains was found in a later genetic analysis and replicated in an independent cohort. In a later analysis, several top co-occurrence clusters were reported to appear linked to parvovirus B19, influenza, CMV and Epstein-Barr virus. In a later analysis, around 15,000 TCR beta sequences were associated with specific HLA alleles at a false discovery rate of 0.05. Immune exposure information for the cohort was limited to CMV serostatus. A group of highly shared sequence variants was considered likely to be a technical artifact of the sequencing pipeline. The presence/absence analyses assumed that sequencing depth was roughly uniform across donors, and that assumption may not be true. A later genetic analysis reported fewer N-insertions in productive TCRs among donors in an Asian-associated ancestry cluster than the roughly 700-donor mean. Because HLA typing was missing for some donors at each locus, association tests included only the typed subset. Strong co-occurrence of HLA alleles, especially DR and DQ, made assigning TCR associations to individual alleles difficult. A few of the identified cytomegalovirus-associated TCR beta chains were confirmed in vitro to be specific for cytomegalovirus antigens. Most CMV-associated TCR beta chains appeared to be HLA-restricted in a later analysis, and the HLA associations seemed to be driven largely by CMV exposure.

Including the terminal cysteine and phenylalanine, the CDR3 comprises 16 residues. Of all the DNA, just the CDR3 is kept, 48 bases in frame from base 1. From the germline V gene, CDR1 is MRHNA and CDR2 is SNTAGT. V is trimmed back by 2 bases and J by 8 bases, and the junction contains 8 bases that no gene match accounts for. In total, roughly 670 healthy bone marrow donors made up the cohort. Cohort members were all nominally healthy when sampled, although unrecorded immune exposures were likely present. The donor tested CMV seropositive, placing the donor among the 289 seropositive members of the cohort. Every donor gave a peripheral blood sample, and the peripheral blood mononuclear cells from that sample were used for TCR beta sequencing. The Qiagen DNeasy Blood Extraction Kit was used to extract genomic DNA from the blood cell samples. A word on this clone: Its antigen target is currently unknown. Per-base quality was not reported, and no clone a single base away is much larger than it.

Libraries were prepared through the immunoSEQ multiplex PCR assay. For the multiplex PCR, a mixture combining 60 forward primers for TCR Vbeta segments and 13 reverse primers for TCR Jbeta segments was used. Amplification of the CDR3 region of rearranged TCR beta genes was performed with a multiplex PCR assay on genomic DNA. The amplified TCR beta libraries were sequenced on the Illumina HiSeq System as 87-base-pair reads. The authors processed their data as follows. Across the roughly 640 repertoires, a later analysis counted approximately 83 million unique TCR beta chains, some 11 million of which were shared by at least two donors. To remove PCR and sequencing errors, raw reads were error-corrected and collapsed into unique sequences using a nearest-neighbor algorithm that merged closely related sequences. V, D and J gene segments were assigned by aligning CDR3 sequences to IMGT reference sequences. Each retained sequence needed at least a six-nucleotide match to both a V gene segment and a J gene segment. A rearrangement counted as productive if the CDR3 had no stop codons and remained in frame with V and J, and every other rearrangement counted as non-productive. CDR3 was defined by IMGT convention, running from the second conserved V-encoded cysteine to the conserved J-encoded phenylalanine. In an earlier analysis of around 540 of the donors, sequences lacking an unambiguous match to a single V gene segment were excluded. An earlier analysis of several hundred of the donors called V segments functional above 56.7% productive rearrangements and segregating when the between-donor standard deviation exceeded 5%. A statistical classification framework was built to diagnose cytomegalovirus status from the catalog of TCR beta chain sequences. In a later analysis, V and J genes were assigned by comparing TCR nucleotide sequences against IMGT/GENE-DB human TR gene sequences. In a later analysis, CDR3 sequences and most-parsimonious VDJ recombination scenarios were assigned using the TCRdist pipeline. In a later analysis, each TCR beta chain was defined by its CDR3 amino acid sequence together with its V-gene family, and reads lacking a unique V-gene family were excluded. In a later analysis, approximately 590 highly shared, low-generation-probability nucleotide sequences were removed to address suspected cross-contamination and a sequencing artifact. In a later analysis, a clonal expansion index was calculated for each public chain from normalized within-repertoire ranks of inferred template counts. A later analysis computed generation probabilities with a VDJ recombination model fitted to out-of-frame rearrangements, and checked the results against IGoR. A later analysis scored TCR-TCR, TCR-HLA and TCR-CMV co-occurrence with hypergeometric tests, applying a repertoire-size bias correction to TCR pairs. To estimate false discovery rates, a later analysis permuted the HLA or CMV assignments 20 times. In a later analysis, co-occurring TCRs were grouped using DBSCAN, with TCRdist sequence similarity added in when clustering inside HLA-allele-positive subsets. Co-occurrence clustering excluded repertoires with fewer than 30,000 or more than 120,000 public chains, plus five with anomalous nucleotide sharing. Imported from immuneACCESS, the table was reduced by TCRdb to in-frame sequences with V and J called. These copies leave out some clones; in studies compared against another copy, an unresolved V gene accounts for under half, and the cause of the remainder is not known. From that table come the V and J calls and clone size; the DNA was used to work out D and trimming. Recorded for this sample are some 150,000 clones; about three quarters of them occurred a single time. The ten largest make up 3% of the sample.

The material sequenced was PBMCs. The chain employs TRBV6-4 and TRBJ2-1; 11 bases in the junction line up with TRBD2. This TCR was recovered from a man aged 35-49 years in good health and CMV-seropositive. The DNA sequence is as follows: TGTGCCAGCAGTGACGCCGGGACTAGCGGACTGCATGAGCAGTTCTTC. Its protein reads: CASSDAGTSGLHEQFF.